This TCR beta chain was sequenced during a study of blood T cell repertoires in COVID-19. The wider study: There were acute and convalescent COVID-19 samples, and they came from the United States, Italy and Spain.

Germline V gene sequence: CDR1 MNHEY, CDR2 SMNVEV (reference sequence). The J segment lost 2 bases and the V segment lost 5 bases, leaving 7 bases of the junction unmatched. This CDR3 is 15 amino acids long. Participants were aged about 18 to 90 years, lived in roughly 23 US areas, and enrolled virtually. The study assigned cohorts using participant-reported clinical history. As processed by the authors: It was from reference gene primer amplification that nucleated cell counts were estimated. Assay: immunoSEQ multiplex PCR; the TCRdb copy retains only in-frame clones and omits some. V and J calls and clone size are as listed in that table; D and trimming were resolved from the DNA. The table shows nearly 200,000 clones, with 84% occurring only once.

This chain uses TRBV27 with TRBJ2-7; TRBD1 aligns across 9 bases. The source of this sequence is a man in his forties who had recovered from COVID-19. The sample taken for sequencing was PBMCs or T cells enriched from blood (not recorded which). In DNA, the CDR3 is TGTGCCAGCAGTCCAATGGGGACAGGGACCTACGAGCAGTACTTC. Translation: CASSPMGTGTYEQYF.